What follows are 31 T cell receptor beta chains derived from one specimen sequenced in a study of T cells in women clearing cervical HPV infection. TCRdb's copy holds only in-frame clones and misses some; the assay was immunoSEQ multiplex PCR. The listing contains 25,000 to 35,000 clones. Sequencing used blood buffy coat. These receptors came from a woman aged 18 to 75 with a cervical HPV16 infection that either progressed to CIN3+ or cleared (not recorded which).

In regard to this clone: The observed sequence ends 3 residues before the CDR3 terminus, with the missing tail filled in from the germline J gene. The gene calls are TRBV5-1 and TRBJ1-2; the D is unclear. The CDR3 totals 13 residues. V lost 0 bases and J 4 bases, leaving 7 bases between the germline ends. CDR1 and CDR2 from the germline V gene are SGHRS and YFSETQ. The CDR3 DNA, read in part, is TGCGCCAGCAGCTTGGACAGCTCCTATGGC. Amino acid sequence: CASSLDSSYG. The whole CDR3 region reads CASSLDSSYGYTF.

CDR3 sequence: CSARGAPGLLREDTQYF. The sequenced CDR3 bases are TGCAGTGCTAGAGGGGCACCGGGACTTCTTCGGGAAGATACG. The rearrangement uses TRBV20-1 and TRBJ2-3, with D perhaps TRBD2 (6 bases). The sequence runs out 3 residues before the end of the CDR3; the remainder is reconstructed from the germline J gene. CDR1 DFQATT and CDR2 SNEGSKA come from the germline V gene (reference sequence). V lost 1 base to trimming and J lost 5 bases, with 22 bases between them. This CDR3 contains 17 residues.

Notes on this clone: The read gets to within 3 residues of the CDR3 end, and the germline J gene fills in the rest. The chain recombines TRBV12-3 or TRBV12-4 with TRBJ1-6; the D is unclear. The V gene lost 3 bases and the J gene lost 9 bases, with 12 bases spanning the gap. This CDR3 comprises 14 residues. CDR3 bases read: TGTGCCAGCAGTTTTCTATCCGGTCTTTCACCC. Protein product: CASSFLSGLSP. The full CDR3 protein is CASSFLSGLSPLHF.

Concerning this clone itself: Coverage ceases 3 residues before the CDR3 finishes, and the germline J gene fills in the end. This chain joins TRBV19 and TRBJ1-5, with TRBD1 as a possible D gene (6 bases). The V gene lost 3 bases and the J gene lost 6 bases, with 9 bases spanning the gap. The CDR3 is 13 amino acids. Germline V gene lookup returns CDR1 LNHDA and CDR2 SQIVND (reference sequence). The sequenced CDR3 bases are TGTGCCAGTAGTATTGGAGGGGGTCAGCCC. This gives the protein CASSIGGGQP. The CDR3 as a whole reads CASSIGGGQPQHF.

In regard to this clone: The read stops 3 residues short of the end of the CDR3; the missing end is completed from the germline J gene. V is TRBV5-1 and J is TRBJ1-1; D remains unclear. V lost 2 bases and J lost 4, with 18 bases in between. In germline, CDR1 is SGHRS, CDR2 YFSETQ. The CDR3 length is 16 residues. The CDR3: CASSFYTGPRGTEAFF. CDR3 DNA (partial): TGCGCCAGCAGCTTTTATACTGGACCCCGGGGCACTGAA.

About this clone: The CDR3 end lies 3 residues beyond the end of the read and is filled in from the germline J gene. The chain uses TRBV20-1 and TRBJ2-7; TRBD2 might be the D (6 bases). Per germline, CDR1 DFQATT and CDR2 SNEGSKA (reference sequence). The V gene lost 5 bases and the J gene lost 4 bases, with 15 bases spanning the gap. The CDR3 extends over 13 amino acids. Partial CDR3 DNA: TGCAGTGCTCCGGGACTGTCCCCTTACGAG. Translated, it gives CSAPGLSPYE. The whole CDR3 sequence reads CSAPGLSPYEQYF.

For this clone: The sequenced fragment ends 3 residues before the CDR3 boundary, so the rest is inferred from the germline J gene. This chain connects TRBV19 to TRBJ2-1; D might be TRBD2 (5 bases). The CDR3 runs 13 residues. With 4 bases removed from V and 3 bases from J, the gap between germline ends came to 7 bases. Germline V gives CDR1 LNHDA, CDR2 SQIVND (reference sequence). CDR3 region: CASSTDYYNEQFF. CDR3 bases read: TGTGCCAGTAGTACCGACTACTACAATGAG.

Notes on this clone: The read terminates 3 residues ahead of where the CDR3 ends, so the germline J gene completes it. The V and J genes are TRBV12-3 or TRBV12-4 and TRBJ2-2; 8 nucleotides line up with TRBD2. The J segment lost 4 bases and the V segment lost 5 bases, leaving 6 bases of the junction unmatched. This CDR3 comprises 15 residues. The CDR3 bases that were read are TGTGCCAGCAGTCCAGATAGCGGGACCACCGGGGAG. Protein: CASSPDSGTTGE. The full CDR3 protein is CASSPDSGTTGELFF.

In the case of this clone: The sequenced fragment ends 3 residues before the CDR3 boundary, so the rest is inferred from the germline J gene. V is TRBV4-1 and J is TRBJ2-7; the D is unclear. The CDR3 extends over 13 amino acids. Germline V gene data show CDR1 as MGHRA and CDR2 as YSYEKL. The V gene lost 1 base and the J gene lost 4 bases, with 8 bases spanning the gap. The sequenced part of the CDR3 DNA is TGCGCCAGCAGCCAAGGGGCTCGATACGAG. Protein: CASSQGARYE. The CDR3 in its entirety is CASSQGARYEQYF.

The covered CDR3 bases are TGTGCCAGCAGCCTGGACTACACAGATACG. Translated, it gives CASSLDYTDT. In full, the CDR3 reads CASSLDYTDTQYF. This chain connects TRBV7-2 to TRBJ2-3, with D tentatively TRBD2 (6 bases). The read finishes 3 residues shy of the CDR3 end, and the germline J gene is used to complete it. Trimming stripped 5 bases from V and 2 bases from J, with 8 bases between. This CDR3 contains 13 residues. From germline, CDR1 is SGHTA and CDR2 FQGNSA.

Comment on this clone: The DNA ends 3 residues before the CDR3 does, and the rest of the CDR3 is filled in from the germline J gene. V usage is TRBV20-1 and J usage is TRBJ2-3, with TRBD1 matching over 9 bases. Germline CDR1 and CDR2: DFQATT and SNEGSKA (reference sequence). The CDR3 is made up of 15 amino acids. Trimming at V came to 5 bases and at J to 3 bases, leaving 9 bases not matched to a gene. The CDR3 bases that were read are TGCAGTGCTTACCACACCGGGACAGGGACAGATACG. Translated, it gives CSAYHTGTGTDT. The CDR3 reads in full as CSAYHTGTGTDTQYF.

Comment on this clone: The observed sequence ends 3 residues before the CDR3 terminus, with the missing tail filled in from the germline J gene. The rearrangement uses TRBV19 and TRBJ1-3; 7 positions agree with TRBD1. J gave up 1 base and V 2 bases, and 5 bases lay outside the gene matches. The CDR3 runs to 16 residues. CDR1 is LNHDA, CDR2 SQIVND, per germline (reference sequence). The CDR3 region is CASSIWTGLSGNTIYF. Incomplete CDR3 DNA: TGTGCCAGTAGTATATGGACAGGACTGTCTGGAAACACC.

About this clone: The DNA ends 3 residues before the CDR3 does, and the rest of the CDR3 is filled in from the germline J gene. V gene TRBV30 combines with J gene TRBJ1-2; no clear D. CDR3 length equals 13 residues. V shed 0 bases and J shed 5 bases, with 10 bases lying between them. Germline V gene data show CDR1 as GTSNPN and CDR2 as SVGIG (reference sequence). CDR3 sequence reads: CAWSVGPTYGYTF. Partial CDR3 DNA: TGTGCCTGGAGTGTTGGGCCGACATATGGC.

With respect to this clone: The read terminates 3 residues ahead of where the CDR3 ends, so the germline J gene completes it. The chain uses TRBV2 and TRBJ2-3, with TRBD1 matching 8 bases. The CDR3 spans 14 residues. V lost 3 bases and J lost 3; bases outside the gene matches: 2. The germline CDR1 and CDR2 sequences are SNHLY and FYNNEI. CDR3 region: CASSDRGRTDTQYF. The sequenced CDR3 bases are TGTGCCAGCAGTGACAGGGGGCGGACAGATACG.

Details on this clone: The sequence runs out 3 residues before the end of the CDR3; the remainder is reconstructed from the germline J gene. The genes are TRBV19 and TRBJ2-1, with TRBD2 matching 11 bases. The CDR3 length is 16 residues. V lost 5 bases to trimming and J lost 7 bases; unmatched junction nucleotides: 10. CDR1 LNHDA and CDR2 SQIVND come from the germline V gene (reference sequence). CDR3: CASSVISGGAKNEQFF. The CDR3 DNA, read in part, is TGTGCCAGTAGTGTGATTAGCGGGGGGGCGAAAAATGAG.

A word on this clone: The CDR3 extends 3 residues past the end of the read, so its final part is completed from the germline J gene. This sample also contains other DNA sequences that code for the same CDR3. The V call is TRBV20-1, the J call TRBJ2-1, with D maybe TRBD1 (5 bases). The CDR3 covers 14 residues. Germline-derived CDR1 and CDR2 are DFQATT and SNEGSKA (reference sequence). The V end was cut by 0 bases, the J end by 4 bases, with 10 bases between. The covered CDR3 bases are TGCAGTGCTAGAGATCTGACAGCTTACAATGAG. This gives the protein CSARDLTAYNE. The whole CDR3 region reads CSARDLTAYNEQFF.

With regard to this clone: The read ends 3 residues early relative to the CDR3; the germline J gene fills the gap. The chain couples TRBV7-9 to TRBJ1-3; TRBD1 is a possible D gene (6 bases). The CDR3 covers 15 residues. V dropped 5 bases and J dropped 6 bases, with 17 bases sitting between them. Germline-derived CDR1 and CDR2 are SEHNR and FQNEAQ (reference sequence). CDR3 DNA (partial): TGTGCCAGCAGCCCTTACAGGGTCGACTTAAACACC. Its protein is CASSPYRVDLNT. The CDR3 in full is CASSPYRVDLNTIYF.

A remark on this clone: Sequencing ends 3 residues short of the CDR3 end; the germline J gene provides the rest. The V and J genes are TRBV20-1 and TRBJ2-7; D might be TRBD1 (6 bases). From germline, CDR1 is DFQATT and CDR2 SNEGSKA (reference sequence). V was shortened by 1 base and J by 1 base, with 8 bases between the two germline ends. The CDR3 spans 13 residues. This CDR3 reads CSARGTASYEQYF. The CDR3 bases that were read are TGCAGTGCTAGAGGGACAGCGTCCTACGAG.

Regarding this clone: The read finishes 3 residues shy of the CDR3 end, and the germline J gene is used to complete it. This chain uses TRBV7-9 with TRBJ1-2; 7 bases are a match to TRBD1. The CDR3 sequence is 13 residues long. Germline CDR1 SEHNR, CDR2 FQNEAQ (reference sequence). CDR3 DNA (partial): TGTGCCAGCAGCCCAGATACAGGGGACGAC. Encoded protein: CASSPDTGDD. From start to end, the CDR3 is CASSPDTGDDYTF.

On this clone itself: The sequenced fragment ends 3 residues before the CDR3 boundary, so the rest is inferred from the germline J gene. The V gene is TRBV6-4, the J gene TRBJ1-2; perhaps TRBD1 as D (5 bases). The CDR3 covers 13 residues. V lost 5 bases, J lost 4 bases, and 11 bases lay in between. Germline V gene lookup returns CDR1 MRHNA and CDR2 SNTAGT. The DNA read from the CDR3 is TGTGCCAGCAGTCAAACAGGTAGCTATGGC. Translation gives CASSQTGSYG. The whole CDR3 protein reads CASSQTGSYGYTF.

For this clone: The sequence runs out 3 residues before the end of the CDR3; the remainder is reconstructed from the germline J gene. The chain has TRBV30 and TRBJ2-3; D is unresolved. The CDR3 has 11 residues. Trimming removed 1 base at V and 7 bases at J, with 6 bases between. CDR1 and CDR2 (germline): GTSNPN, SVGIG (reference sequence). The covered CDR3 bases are TGTGCCTGGAGTGCCGGTAATACG. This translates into CAWSAGNT. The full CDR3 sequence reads CAWSAGNTQYF.

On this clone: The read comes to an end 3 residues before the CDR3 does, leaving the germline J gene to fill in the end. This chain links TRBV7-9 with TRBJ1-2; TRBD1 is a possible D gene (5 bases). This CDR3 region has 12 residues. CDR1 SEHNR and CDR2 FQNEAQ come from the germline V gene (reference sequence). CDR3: CASSPSGEDYTF. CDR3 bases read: TGTGCCAGCAGCCCCTCGGGGGAGGAC.

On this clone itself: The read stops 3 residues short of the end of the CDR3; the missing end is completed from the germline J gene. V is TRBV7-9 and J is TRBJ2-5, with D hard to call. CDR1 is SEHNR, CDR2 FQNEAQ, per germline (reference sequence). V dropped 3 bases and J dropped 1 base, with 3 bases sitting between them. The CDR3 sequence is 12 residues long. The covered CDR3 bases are TGTGCCAGCAGCTTCTCCCAAGAGACC. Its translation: CASSFSQET. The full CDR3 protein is CASSFSQETQYF.

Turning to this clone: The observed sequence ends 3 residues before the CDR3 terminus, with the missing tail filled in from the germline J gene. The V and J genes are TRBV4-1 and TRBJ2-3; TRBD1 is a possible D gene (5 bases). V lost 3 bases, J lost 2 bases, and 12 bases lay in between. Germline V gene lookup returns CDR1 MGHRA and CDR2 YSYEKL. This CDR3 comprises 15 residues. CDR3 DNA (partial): TGCGCCAGCAGCCAGTTTCAGGGTTTCACAGATACG. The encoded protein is CASSQFQGFTDT. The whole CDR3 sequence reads CASSQFQGFTDTQYF.

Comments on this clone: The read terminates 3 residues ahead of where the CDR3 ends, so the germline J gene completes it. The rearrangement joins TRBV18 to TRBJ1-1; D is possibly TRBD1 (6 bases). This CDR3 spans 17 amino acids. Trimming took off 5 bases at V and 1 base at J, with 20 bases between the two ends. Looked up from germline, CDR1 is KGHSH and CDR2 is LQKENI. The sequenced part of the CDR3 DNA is TGTGCCAGCTCATCGGACAGCCGAGCGAAACGGAACACTGAA. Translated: CASSSDSRAKRNTE. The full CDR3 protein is CASSSDSRAKRNTEAFF.

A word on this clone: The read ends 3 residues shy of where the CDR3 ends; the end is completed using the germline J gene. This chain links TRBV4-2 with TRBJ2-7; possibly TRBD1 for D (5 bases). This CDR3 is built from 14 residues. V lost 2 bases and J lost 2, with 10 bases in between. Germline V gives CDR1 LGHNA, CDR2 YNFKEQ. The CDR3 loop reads CASSQRTPTYEQYF. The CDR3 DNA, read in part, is TGTGCCAGCAGCCAAAGGACACCCACCTACGAG.

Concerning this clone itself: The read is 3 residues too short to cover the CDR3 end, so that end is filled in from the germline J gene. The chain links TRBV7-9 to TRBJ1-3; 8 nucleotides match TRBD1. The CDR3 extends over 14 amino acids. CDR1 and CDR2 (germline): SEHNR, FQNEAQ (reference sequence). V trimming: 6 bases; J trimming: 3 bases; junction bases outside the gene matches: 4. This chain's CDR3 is CASRWTGIGNTIYF. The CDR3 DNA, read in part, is TGTGCCAGCAGGTGGACAGGGATTGGAAACACC.

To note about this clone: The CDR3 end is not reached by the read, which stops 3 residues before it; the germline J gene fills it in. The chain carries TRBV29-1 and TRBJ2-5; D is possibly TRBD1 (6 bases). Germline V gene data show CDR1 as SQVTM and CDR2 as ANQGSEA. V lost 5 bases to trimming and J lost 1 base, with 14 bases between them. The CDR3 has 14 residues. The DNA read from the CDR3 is TGCAGCGTTAAGGGGCAGGGGCGCCAAGAGACC. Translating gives CSVKGQGRQET. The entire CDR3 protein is CSVKGQGRQETQYF.

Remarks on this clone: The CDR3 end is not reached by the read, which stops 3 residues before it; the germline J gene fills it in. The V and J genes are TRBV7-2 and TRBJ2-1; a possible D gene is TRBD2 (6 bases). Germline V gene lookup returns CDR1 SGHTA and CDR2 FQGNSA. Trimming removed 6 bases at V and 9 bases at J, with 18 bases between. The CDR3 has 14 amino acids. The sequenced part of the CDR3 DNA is TGTGCCAGCAGGGGGGGTGGTAGATGGACTGAG. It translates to CASRGGGRWTE. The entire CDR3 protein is CASRGGGRWTEQFF.

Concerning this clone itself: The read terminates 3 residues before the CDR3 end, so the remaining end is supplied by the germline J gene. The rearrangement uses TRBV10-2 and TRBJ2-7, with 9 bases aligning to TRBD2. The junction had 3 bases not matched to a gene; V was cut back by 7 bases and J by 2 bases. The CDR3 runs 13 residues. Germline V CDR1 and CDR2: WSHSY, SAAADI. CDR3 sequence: CASTASGAYEQYF. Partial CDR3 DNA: TGCGCCAGCACGGCTAGCGGGGCCTACGAG.

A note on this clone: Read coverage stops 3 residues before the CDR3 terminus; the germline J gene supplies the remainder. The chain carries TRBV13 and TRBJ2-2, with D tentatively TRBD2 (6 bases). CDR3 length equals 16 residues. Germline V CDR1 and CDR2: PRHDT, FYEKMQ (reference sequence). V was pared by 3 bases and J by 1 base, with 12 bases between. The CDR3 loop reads CASSFTRGLNTGELFF. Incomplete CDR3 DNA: TGTGCCAGCAGCTTTACCCGGGGACTGAACACCGGGGAG. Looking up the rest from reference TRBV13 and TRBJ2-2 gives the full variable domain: AAGVIQSPRHLIKEKRETATLKCYPIPRHDTVYWYQQGPGQDPQFLISFYEKMQSDKGSIPDRFSAQQFSDYHSELNMSSLELGDSALYFCASSFTRGLNTGELFFGEGSRLTVL.